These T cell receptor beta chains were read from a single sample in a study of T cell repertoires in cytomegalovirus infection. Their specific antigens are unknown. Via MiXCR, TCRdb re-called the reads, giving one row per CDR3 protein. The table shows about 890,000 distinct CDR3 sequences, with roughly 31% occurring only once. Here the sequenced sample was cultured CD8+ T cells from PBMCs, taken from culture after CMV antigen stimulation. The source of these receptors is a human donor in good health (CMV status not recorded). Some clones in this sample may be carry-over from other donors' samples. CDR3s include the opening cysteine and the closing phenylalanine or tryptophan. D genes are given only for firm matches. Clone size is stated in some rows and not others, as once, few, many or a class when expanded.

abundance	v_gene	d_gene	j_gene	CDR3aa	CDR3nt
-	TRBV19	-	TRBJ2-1	CATGRGPFSEQFF	TGTGCCACTGGTCGGGGCCCTTTCTCTGAGCAGTTCTTC
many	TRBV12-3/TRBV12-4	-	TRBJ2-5	CASSSGPETQYF	TGTGCCAGCAGTTCTGGGCCAGAGACCCAGTACTTC
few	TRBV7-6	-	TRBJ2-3	CASSLATVPDTQYF	TGTGCCAGCAGCTTAGCGACAGTCCCAGATACGCAGTATTTT
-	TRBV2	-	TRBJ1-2	CASSGIEKNYGYTF	TGTGCCAGCAGTGGTATTGAAAAGAACTATGGCTACACCTTC
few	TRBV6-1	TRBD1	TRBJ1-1	CASSPWGGTGRTEAFF	TGTGCCAGCAGTCCCTGGGGCGGGACAGGGAGGACTGAAGCTTTCTTT
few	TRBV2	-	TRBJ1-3	CASSEYRELRNTIYF	TGTGCCAGCAGTGAATATCGGGAACTAAGAAACACCATATATTTT
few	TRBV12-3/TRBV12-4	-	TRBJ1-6	CASKNNSPLHF	TGTGCCAGCAAGAATAATTCACCCCTCCACTTT
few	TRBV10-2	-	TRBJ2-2	CASSATGLAGELFF	TGCGCCAGCAGTGCGACAGGTCTGGCCGGGGAGCTGTTTTTT
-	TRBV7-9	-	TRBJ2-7	CASSLIGDFYEQYF	TGTGCCAGCAGCTTAATAGGGGACTTCTACGAGCAGTACTTC
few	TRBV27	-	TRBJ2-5	CASGRFETQYF	TGTGCCAGCGGCCGGTTCGAGACCCAGTACTTC
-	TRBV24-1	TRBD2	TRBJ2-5	CATSGTSATREEPQYF	TGTGCCACCAGTGGGACCTCAGCTACTCGGGAGGAACCCCAGTACTTC
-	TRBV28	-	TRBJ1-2	CASSLTTLKSSYGYTF	TGTGCCAGCAGTTTAACCACCCTTAAGAGCAGCTATGGCTACACCTTC
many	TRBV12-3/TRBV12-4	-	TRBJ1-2	CASSLGGGFNYGYTF	TGTGCCAGCAGTTTAGGAGGAGGGTTTAACTATGGCTACACCTTC
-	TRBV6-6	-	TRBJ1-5	CASSYSKRRGNQPQHF	TGTGCCAGCAGTTACTCGAAGAGGAGAGGCAATCAGCCCCAGCATTTT
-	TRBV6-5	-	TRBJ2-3	CASSYSLAKQNTDTQYF	TGTGCCAGCAGTTACTCCTTAGCAAAACAGAACACAGATACGCAGTATTTT
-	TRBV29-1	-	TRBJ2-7	CSVEEGDYYEQYF	TGCAGCGTTGAAGAGGGAGACTACTACGAGCAGTACTTC
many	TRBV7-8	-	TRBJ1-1	CASSQTPNTEAFF	TGTGCCAGCAGCCAGACTCCCAACACTGAAGCTTTCTTT
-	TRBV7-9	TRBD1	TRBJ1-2	CANSLPVTGDAYGYTF	TGTGCCAACAGCTTACCCGTGACAGGGGACGCCTATGGCTACACCTTC
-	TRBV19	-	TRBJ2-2	CASIPRAGESTGELFF	TGTGCCAGTATCCCAAGGGCAGGGGAGAGCACCGGGGAGCTGTTTTTT
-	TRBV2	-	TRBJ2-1	CASMRRGRNEQFF	TGTGCCAGCATGCGGAGGGGCCGTAATGAGCAGTTCTTC
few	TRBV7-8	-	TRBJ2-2	CASSYPARRTEGRSPGELFF	TGTGCCAGCAGCTATCCGGCACGTCGAACGGAAGGGAGAAGTCCCGGGGAGCTGTTTTTT
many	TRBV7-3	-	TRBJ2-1	CASSLRQNNEQFF	TGTGCCAGCAGCTTGAGGCAGAATAATGAGCAGTTCTTC
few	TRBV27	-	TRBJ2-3	CASSLGSGPDTQYF	TGTGCCAGCAGTTTAGGGTCAGGGCCGGATACGCAGTATTTT
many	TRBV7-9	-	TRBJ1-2	CASSLEYGYTF	TGTGCCAGCAGCTTAGAGTATGGCTACACCTTC
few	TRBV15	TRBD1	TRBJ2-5	CATSRDEGGPSQETQYF	TGTGCCACCAGCAGAGACGAAGGGGGCCCAAGCCAAGAGACCCAGTACTTC
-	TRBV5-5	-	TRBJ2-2	CASSLRDGELFF	TGTGCCAGCAGCTTGAGGGACGGGGAGCTGTTTTTT
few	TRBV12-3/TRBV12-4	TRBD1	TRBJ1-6	CASREDRDYNSPLHF	TGTGCCAGCAGGGAGGACAGGGACTATAATTCACCCCTCCACTTT
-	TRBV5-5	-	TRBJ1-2	CASSGEAWANYGYTF	TGTGCCAGCAGCGGGGAGGCGTGGGCTAACTATGGCTACACCTTC
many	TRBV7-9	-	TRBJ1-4	CASSLGRGTTNEKLFF	TGTGCCAGCAGCTTAGGCAGGGGTACTACTAATGAAAAACTGTTTTTT
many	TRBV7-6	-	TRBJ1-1	CASSPPRANTEAFF	TGTGCCAGCAGCCCTCCTAGAGCGAACACTGAAGCTTTCTTT
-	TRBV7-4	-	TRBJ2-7	CASRPDGTLEQYF	TGTGCCAGCAGACCCGACGGGACTCTCGAGCAGTACTTC
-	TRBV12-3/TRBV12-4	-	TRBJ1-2	CASSFSPGTYIYGYTF	TGTGCCAGCAGTTTCTCCCCCGGGACATACATATATGGCTACACCTTC
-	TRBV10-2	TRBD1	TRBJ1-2	CASSDDWKGAYGGYTF	TGCGCCAGCAGTGACGATTGGAAGGGGGCTTATGGTGGCTACACCTTC
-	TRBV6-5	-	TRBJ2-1	CASRAHPPYNEQFF	TGTGCCAGCAGGGCCCACCCCCCCTACAATGAGCAGTTCTTC